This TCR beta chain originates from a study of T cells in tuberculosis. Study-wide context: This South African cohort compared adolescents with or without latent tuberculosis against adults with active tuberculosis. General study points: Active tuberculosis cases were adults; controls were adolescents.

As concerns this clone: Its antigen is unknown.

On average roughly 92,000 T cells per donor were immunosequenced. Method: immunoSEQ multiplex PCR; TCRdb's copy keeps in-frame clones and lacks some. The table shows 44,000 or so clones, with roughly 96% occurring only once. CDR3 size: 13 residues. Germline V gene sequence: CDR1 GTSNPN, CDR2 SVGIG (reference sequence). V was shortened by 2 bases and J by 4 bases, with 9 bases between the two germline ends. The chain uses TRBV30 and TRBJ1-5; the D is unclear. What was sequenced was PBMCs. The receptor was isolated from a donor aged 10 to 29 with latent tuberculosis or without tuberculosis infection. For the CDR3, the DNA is TGTGCCTGGAGTTATGGAGGAAATCAGCCCCAGCATTTT. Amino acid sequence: CAWSYGGNQPQHF.